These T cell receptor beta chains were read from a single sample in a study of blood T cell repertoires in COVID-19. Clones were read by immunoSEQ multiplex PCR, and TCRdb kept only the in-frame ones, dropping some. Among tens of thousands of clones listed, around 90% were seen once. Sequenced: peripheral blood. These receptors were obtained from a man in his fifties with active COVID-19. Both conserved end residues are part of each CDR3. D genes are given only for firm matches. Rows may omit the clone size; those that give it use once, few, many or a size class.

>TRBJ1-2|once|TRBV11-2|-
CASSLDRTYGYTF
TGTGCCAGCAGCTTAGATCGGACATACGGCTACACCTTC
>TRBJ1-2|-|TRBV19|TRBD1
CASSTRDSYGYTF
TGTGCCAGTAGTACCAGGGACAGCTATGGCTACACCTTC
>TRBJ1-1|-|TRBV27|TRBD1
CASSPGTGYTEAFF
TGTGCCAGCAGTCCCGGGACAGGGTACACTGAAGCTTTCTTT
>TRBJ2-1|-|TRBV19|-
CASSPGLHNEQFF
TGTGCCAGTAGTCCGGGACTCCACAATGAGCAGTTCTTC
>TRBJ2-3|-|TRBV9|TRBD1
CASSEEGQATSTDTQYF
TGTGCCAGCAGCGAGGAAGGACAGGCCACTAGCACAGATACGCAGTATTTT
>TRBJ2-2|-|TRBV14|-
CASSQAGVSTGELFF
TGTGCCAGCAGCCAAGCAGGGGTTAGCACCGGGGAGCTGTTTTTT
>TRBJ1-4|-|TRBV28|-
CASSFQGRDGEKLFF
TGTGCCAGCAGTTTTCAGGGTCGAGATGGTGAAAAACTGTTTTTT
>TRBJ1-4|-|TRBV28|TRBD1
CASSLWGQGFPLFF
TGTGCCAGCAGTTTATGGGGACAGGGATTTCCACTGTTTTTT
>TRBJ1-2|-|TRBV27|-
CASSLKAGSNYGYTF
TGTGCCAGCAGTTTAAAGGCAGGAAGTAACTATGGCTACACCTTC
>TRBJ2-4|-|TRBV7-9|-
CASSLGQREAKNIQYF
TGTGCCAGCAGCCTCGGACAGAGAGAGGCCAAAAACATTCAGTACTTC
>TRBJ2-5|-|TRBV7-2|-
CASSGGAARETQYF
TGTGCCAGCAGCGGGGGGGCAGCGAGAGAGACCCAGTACTTC
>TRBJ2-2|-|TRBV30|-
CAWTLRGAVGELFF
TGTGCCTGGACCCTTCGTGGGGCCGTCGGGGAGCTGTTTTTT
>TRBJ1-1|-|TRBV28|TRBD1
CASTLSTGMRSGFFGNTEAFF
TGTGCCAGCACCCTGTCGACAGGGATGCGGAGCGGATTTTTCGGAAACACTGAAGCTTTCTTT
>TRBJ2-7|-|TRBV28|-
CASSPRPLYEQYF
TGTGCCAGCAGTCCTAGACCGCTCTACGAGCAGTACTTC
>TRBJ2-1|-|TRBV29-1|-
CSVGQGSYNEQFF
TGCAGCGTTGGGCAGGGCTCCTACAATGAGCAGTTCTTC
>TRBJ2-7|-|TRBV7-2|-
CASSLVPEVYEQYF
TGTGCCAGCAGCTTAGTGCCAGAAGTCTACGAGCAGTACTTC
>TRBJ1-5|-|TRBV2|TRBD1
CASSESGQGRPQHF
TGTGCCAGCAGTGAATCGGGACAGGGGCGGCCCCAGCATTTT
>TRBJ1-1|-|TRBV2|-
CASSRGGASEAFF
TGTGCCAGCAGCCGGGGGGGTGCGTCCGAGGCTTTCTTT
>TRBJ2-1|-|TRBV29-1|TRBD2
CSVRRAGGNEQFF
TGCAGCGTTCGTAGAGCGGGAGGCAATGAGCAGTTCTTC
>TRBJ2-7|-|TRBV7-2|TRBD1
CASRADRGLEYEQYF
TGTGCCAGCAGGGCTGACAGGGGGCTTGAGTACGAGCAGTACTTC
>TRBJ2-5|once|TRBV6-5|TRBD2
CASSLLAGNRETQYF
TGTGCCAGCAGCTTACTAGCGGGGAATAGAGAGACCCAGTACTTC
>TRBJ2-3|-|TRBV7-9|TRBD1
CASSDRDRGRDTQYF
TGTGCCAGCAGCGACCGGGACAGGGGACGCGATACGCAGTATTTT
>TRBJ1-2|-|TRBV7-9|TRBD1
CASNGQGYGYTF
TGTGCCAGCAATGGACAGGGATATGGCTACACCTTC
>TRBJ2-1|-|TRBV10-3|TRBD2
CAIRGPLAGVGNEQFF
TGTGCCATCAGGGGGCCTCTAGCGGGAGTGGGTAATGAGCAGTTCTTC
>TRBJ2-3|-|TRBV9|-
CASSAQKSTETDTQYF
TGTGCCAGCAGCGCACAGAAAAGCACAGAAACAGATACGCAGTATTTT
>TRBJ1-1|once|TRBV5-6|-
CASSLGRAGFTEAFF
TGTGCCAGCAGCCTGGGGAGGGCAGGATTCACTGAAGCTTTCTTT